This TCR beta chain was captured in a study of shared clonotypes between healthy human individuals. As concerns this clone: Its antigen is not identified.

The CDR3 has 13 amino acids. Germline V gives CDR1 SGHNT, CDR2 YYREEE (reference sequence). With V trimmed by 3 bases and J by 6 bases, 3 bases remained unmatched. Broader study findings: Memory subsets generally showed lower estimated richness than naive subsets.

Libraries were prepared by immunoSEQ multiplex PCR; TCRdb keeps only in-frame clonotypes and omits some of them. The sample lists about 980,000 clones, about 80% occurring once. The chain joins TRBV5-4 to TRBJ1-2, with TRBD1 matching over 9 bases. The receptor was derived from a man aged 18 to 29 in good health. Material: memory CD4+ T cells sorted from blood. Subset meaning: CD45RA-negative fraction. CDR3 region: CASSYTGGDGYTF. CDR3 sequence (DNA): TGTGCCAGCAGCTACACAGGGGGCGATGGCTACACCTTC.